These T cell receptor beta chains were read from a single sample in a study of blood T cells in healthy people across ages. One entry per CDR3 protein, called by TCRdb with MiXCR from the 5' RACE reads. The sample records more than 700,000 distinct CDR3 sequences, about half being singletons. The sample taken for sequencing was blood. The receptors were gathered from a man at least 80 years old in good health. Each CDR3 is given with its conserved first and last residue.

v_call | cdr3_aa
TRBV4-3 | CASSQVPGDQRFAEQFF
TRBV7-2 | CASSPTGLNYEQYF
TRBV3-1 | CASGTTSRDNNEQFF
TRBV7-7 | CASSCLGTSPHEQFF
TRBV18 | CASSLGNAEAFF
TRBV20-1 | CSAGDSRSYEQYF
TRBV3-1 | CASSFGTSDNEQFF
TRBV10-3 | CAISESGLAEHNEQFF
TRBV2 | CASTQGLYTEAFF
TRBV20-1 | CSARDRLLQETQYF
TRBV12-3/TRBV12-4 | CASSLSQLNEKLFF
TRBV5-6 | CASSSPGQPGDDEQYF
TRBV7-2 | CASSLHPRSSSYNEQFF
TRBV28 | CASRRGGTLPYEQYF